These 29 T cell receptor beta chains were sequenced from one sample in a study of T cells in localized non-small cell lung cancer. Data came from immunoSEQ multiplex PCR; TCRdb stores just in-frame clones and leaves some out. Here the sample spans a few thousand clones, roughly 25% being singletons. This sample comprised lung tumor tissue, obtained before any cancer treatment. The source of these receptors is a male donor older than 55 with stage I lung adenocarcinoma.

V is TRBV29-1 and J is TRBJ1-5; 12 nucleotides line up with TRBD1. The germline gives CDR1 SQVTM, CDR2 ANQGSEA. Trimming at V came to 4 bases and at J to 3 bases, leaving 4 bases not matched to a gene. This CDR3 contains 15 residues. The CDR3 DNA reads TGCAGCGTTGGTGGGACAGGGGGCTCCAATCAGCCCCAGCATTTT. Its protein product is CSVGGTGGSNQPQHF.

The rearrangement uses TRBV29-1 and TRBJ2-1; TRBD2 is a possible D gene (5 bases). CDR1 and CDR2 from the germline V gene are SQVTM and ANQGSEA. The length of the CDR3 is 13 residues. Trimming removed 1 base from V and 8 bases from J, with 12 bases in between. The CDR3 sequence is CSVEGVLRDEQFF. The CDR3 DNA reads TGCAGCGTTGAAGGGGTTTTGAGGGATGAGCAGTTCTTC.

This clone was recorded only once. The chain joins TRBV15 to TRBJ2-3; D ambiguous. The germline CDR1 and CDR2 sequences are LNHNV and YYDKDF (reference sequence). Deletions cut 5 bases from V and 0 bases from J, with 9 bases between. The CDR3 has 14 amino acids. The CDR3 DNA sequence: TGTGCCACCAGCTTGGACCGAAGCACAGATACGCAGTATTTT. This encodes CATSLDRSTDTQYF. Full variable domain (outside the CDR3, taken from reference TRBV15 and TRBJ2-3): DAMVIQNPRYQVTQFGKPVTLSCSQTLNHNVMYWYQQKSSQAPKLLFHYYDKDFNNEADTPDNFQSRRPNTSFCFLDIRSPGLGDTAMYLCATSLDRSTDTQYFGPGTRLTVL.

The V call is TRBV18, the J call TRBJ2-3; 8 bases line up with TRBD2. With V trimmed by 0 bases and J by 1 base, 3 bases remained unmatched. Germline V gene sequence: CDR1 KGHSH, CDR2 LQKENI. The CDR3 sequence is 16 residues long. CDR3 nucleotide sequence: TGTGCCAGCTCACCACCGGCGGGGGGAGGCACAGATACGCAGTATTTT. It codes for CASSPPAGGGTDTQYF.

This chain links TRBV11-3 with TRBJ2-5; possible D gene TRBD2, 6 bases. Trimming left V 3 bases short and J 1 base short, with 9 bases between. The CDR3 is made up of 14 amino acids. The germline V gene has CDR1 SGHNT and CDR2 YENEEA. The DNA for the CDR3 is TGTGCCAGCAGCTTCCAGACTAGCCAAGAGACCCAGTACTTC. This sequence encodes CASSFQTSQETQYF.

This clone has just a few counts. Other DNA sequences from this sample encode an identical CDR3 as well. The gene calls are TRBV11-3 and TRBJ2-3, with D perhaps given as TRBD1 or TRBD2 (5 bases each). This CDR3 is 14 amino acids long. Trimming stripped 5 bases from V and 6 bases from J, with 15 bases between. The germline CDR1 and CDR2 sequences are SGHNT and YENEEA. The CDR3 nucleotides read TGTGCCAGCAGCCTCGGGACCCCCAGGGATACGCAGTATTTT. Translation: CASSLGTPRDTQYF.

The chain has TRBV7-2 and TRBJ2-5; D call uncertain. The CDR3 sequence is 14 residues long. The V gene lost 4 bases and the J gene lost 4 bases, with 13 bases spanning the gap. The germline V gene has CDR1 SGHTA and CDR2 FQGNSA. The CDR3 coding sequence is TGTGCCAGCAGCTCTTCCCCCTCTCCAGAGACCCAGTACTTC. It translates to CASSSSPSPETQYF.

A note on this clone: The sample contains more than one DNA sequence encoding this CDR3. J is TRBJ1-1 and V is TRBV6-8; D unresolved. CDR1 is MNHGY and CDR2 is SAAAGT in the germline V gene. The CDR3 contains 13 residues. V gave up 2 bases and J gave up 0 bases, with 4 bases separating them. CDR3 protein: CASSYAVNTEAFF. The CDR3 bases are TGTGCCAGCAGTTACGCGGTGAACACTGAAGCTTTCTTT.

V usage is TRBV4-1 and J usage is TRBJ2-3; D is uncertain. Trimming took off 3 bases at V and 2 bases at J, with 18 bases between the two ends. From germline, CDR1 is MGHRA and CDR2 YSYEKL. The CDR3 runs 17 residues. The CDR3 reads CASSQRGKVSPTDTQYF. CDR3 coding DNA: TGCGCCAGCAGCCAGCGTGGGAAGGTGTCCCCCACAGATACGCAGTATTTT.

This clone was counted between two and nine times. The V call is TRBV6-8, the J call TRBJ1-1; D may be TRBD1 (5 bases). The CDR3 covers 14 residues. With 2 bases removed from V and 3 bases from J, the gap between germline ends came to 10 bases. CDR1 is MNHGY, CDR2 SAAAGT, per germline. The CDR3 nucleotides are TGTGCCAGCAGTTACGGCCAGGGAGACACTGAAGCTTTCTTT. Amino acids: CASSYGQGDTEAFF.

The rearrangement uses TRBV6-8 and TRBJ1-4; TRBD1 is a possible D gene (5 bases). The V and J ends lost 3 bases and 5 bases respectively, with 10 bases between them. In germline, CDR1 is MNHGY, CDR2 SAAAGT. This CDR3 is 14 amino acids long. Here the CDR3 DNA reads TGTGCCAGCAGTTATGGACACCAGAATGAAAAACTGTTTTTT. This codes for CASSYGHQNEKLFF.

CDR3 DNA: TGTGCCAGTAGTTTCGGACGGATGGGCAGGGAAGCTTTCTTT. Translated, it gives CASSFGRMGREAFF. The genes are TRBV19 and TRBJ1-1, with unresolved D. Germline CDR1 LNHDA, CDR2 SQIVND (reference sequence). The CDR3 is made up of 14 amino acids. V was clipped by 5 bases and J by 8 bases, with 18 bases between them.

This rearrangement joins TRBV11-3 to TRBJ2-3; 8 nucleotides agree with TRBD1. V was pared by 3 bases and J by 2 bases, with 1 base of the junction left unmatched. The CDR3 length is 14 residues. The germline V gene has CDR1 SGHNT and CDR2 YENEEA. CDR3 sequence: CASSLQGATDTQYF. Written as DNA, the CDR3 is TGTGCCAGCAGCTTGCAGGGGGCCACAGATACGCAGTATTTT.

The V call is TRBV14, the J call TRBJ2-1; D may match TRBD1 or TRBD2 (5 bases each). The CDR3 consists of 13 residues. V was clipped by 7 bases and J by 2 bases, with 9 bases between them. Per germline, CDR1 SGHDN and CDR2 FVKESK. CDR3: CASTRGAYNEQFF. As DNA, the CDR3 is TGTGCCAGCACCAGAGGGGCCTACAATGAGCAGTTCTTC.

This CDR3 reads CASSLRGYPSSYEQYF. DNA of the CDR3: TGTGCCAGCAGCTTACGAGGCTACCCGAGCTCCTACGAGCAGTACTTC. The chain couples TRBV7-5 to TRBJ2-7; the D segment call TRBD2 is taken from the table without a DNA check. TRBV7-5 is listed as a pseudogene. The CDR3 covers 16 residues.

This clone has a handful of counts. Sequence at one end of the junction differs from germline and may be a read error. This chain uses TRBV6-8 with TRBJ2-2; D is possibly TRBD1 or TRBD2 (5 bases each). CDR1 is MNHGY and CDR2 is SAAAGT in the germline V gene. This CDR3 region has 12 residues. This chain's CDR3 is CAITTGTGKLFF. The DNA for the CDR3 is TGTGCCATCACTACCGGGACCGGGAAGCTGTTTTTT.

This clone rates as medium-sized. The V and J genes are TRBV11-3 and TRBJ2-7, with 12 bases lining up with TRBD2. CDR1 and CDR2 from the germline V gene are SGHNT and YENEEA. Trimming cost V 4 bases and J 4 bases; bases outside gene matches: 11. The length of the CDR3 is 17 residues. The CDR3 sequence: CASSSLTSGGLGYEQYF. The CDR3 coding sequence is TGTGCCAGCAGCTCCCTGACTAGCGGGGGTTTAGGGTACGAGCAGTACTTC.

The chain is built from TRBV6-8 and TRBJ2-3; D may be TRBD2 (7 bases). Germline loops: CDR1 MNHGY, CDR2 SAAAGT. The germline V and J ends were trimmed by 0 bases and 0 bases, with 16 bases remaining between them. This CDR3 spans 18 amino acids. This CDR3 is CASSYSRGRGLSTDTQYF. CDR3 bases: TGTGCCAGCAGTTACTCGAGGGGGAGGGGCCTTAGCACAGATACGCAGTATTTT.

Judged by abundance, this clone is medium-sized. The DNA of the CDR3 is TGTGCCAGCAGCTTAACCTCGGGCGGCCAGTTCAATCCCGAGCAGTACTTC. Its translation: CASSLTSGGQFNPEQYF. The chain is built from TRBV11-3 and TRBJ2-7; the D is unclear. The V gene lost 2 bases and the J gene lost 6 bases, with 23 bases spanning the gap. Germline V gives CDR1 SGHNT, CDR2 YENEEA. The CDR3 has 17 amino acids. Drawing the rest from reference TRBV11-3 and TRBJ2-7, the complete variable domain is EAGVVQSPRYKIIEKKQPVAFWCNPISGHNTLYWYLQNLGQGPELLIRYENEEAVDDSQLPKDRFSAERLKGVDSTLKIQPAELGDSAVYLCASSLTSGGQFNPEQYFGPGTRLTVT.

V usage is TRBV23-1 and J usage is TRBJ2-7, with D perhaps matching TRBD1 (7 bases). TRBV23-1 is labeled an ORF, and its function is uncertain. The CDR3 covers 15 residues. The ends were cut back, 6 bases at V and 2 bases at J, with 17 bases in the middle. CDR3 region: CASSLVRGTAYEQYF. CDR3 DNA: TGCGCCAGCAGCTTGGTCCGCGGGACAGCCTACGAGCAGTACTTC.

This clone is labeled as medium-sized (0.01 to 0.1%). This rearrangement joins TRBV6-8 to TRBJ1-6; 8 nucleotides match TRBD1. This CDR3 comprises 14 residues. V was pared by 6 bases and J by 6 bases, with 4 bases of the junction left unmatched. Germline V gene data show CDR1 as MNHGY and CDR2 as SAAAGT. The CDR3, as DNA: TGTGCCAGCAGGGGGGGACAGGCTAATTCACCCCTCCACTTT. This codes for CASRGGQANSPLHF.

The chain combines TRBV10-2 with TRBJ1-1, with a weak D call TRBD1 (5 bases). Trimming pared 3 bases from V and 9 bases from J, leaving 14 bases between. Germline V gives CDR1 WSHSY, CDR2 SAAADI. CDR3 length equals 13 residues. DNA of the CDR3: TGCGCCAGCAGTGAAGGAGGACAAGGGAAAGCTTTCTTT. It encodes CASSEGGQGKAFF.

As DNA, the CDR3 is TGTGCCTGGAGTGGACAGGATGGAGGTGAGCAGTTCTTC. The encoded protein is CAWSGQDGGEQFF. The genes are TRBV30 and TRBJ2-1; possible D gene TRBD1, 6 bases. The CDR3 contains 13 residues. Germline assignment: CDR1 GTSNPN and CDR2 SVGIG (reference sequence). V lost 1 base and J 9 bases, leaving 13 bases between the germline ends.

In its sample, this clone ranks as medium-sized (0.01 to 0.1%). The chain employs TRBV11-3 and TRBJ2-5; D gene ambiguous. The germline V gene has CDR1 SGHNT and CDR2 YENEEA. V was shortened by 3 bases and J by 1 base, with 12 bases between the two germline ends. The CDR3 contains 15 residues. The CDR3 here is CASSFTPDTQETQYF. The CDR3 DNA follows: TGTGCCAGCAGCTTCACACCCGATACCCAAGAGACCCAGTACTTC. Combining the CDR3 with reference TRBV11-3 and TRBJ2-5 gives the whole variable domain EAGVVQSPRYKIIEKKQPVAFWCNPISGHNTLYWYLQNLGQGPELLIRYENEEAVDDSQLPKDRFSAERLKGVDSTLKIQPAELGDSAVYLCASSFTPDTQETQYFGPGTRLLVL.

This chain links TRBV15 with TRBJ2-6, with D unclear. Trimming removed 0 bases from V and 1 base from J, with 10 bases in between. Germline V gives CDR1 LNHNV, CDR2 YYDKDF (reference sequence). CDR3 length equals 17 residues. The CDR3 region has the DNA TGTGCCACCAGCAGAGATCGTGCCCGTTCTGGGGCCAACGTCCTGACTTTC. Protein sequence: CATSRDRARSGANVLTF.

This clone was picked up a small number of times. The chain links TRBV11-3 to TRBJ2-3; 8 nucleotides align to TRBD2. The CDR3 contains 15 residues. Germline-derived CDR1 and CDR2 are SGHNT and YENEEA. After removal of 2 bases from V and 1 base from J, the junction contained 2 bases not matched to a gene. The DNA of the CDR3 is TGTGCCAGCAGCTTAACGCGGGGGGGCACAGATACGCAGTATTTT. The encoded protein is CASSLTRGGTDTQYF.

This clone occurred a few times. Other DNA sequences in this sample translate to the same CDR3. This chain joins TRBV30 and TRBJ1-1; D call uncertain. The germline V gene encodes CDR1 GTSNPN and CDR2 SVGIG (reference sequence). CDR3 length: 14 amino acids. Deletions cut 0 bases from V and 0 bases from J, with 8 bases between. CDR3 nucleotide sequence: TGTGCCTGGAGTGTCGGGGTCATGAACACTGAAGCTTTCTTT. Translating it yields CAWSVGVMNTEAFF.

There are a few counts of this clone. The rearrangement links TRBV11-3 to TRBJ2-2; D gene ambiguous. The germline CDR1 and CDR2 sequences are SGHNT and YENEEA. This CDR3 is 14 amino acids long. With 6 bases removed from V and 0 bases from J, the gap between germline ends came to 8 bases. In DNA, the CDR3 is TGTGCCAGCAGAACGCTTACGAACACCGGGGAGCTGTTTTTT. Its translation is CASRTLTNTGELFF.

This chain connects TRBV28 to TRBJ2-1; possibly TRBD1 for D (5 bases). The CDR3 spans 12 residues. Looked up from germline, CDR1 is MDHEN and CDR2 is SYDVKM. V lost 10 bases to trimming and J lost 6 bases, with 13 bases between them. As DNA, the CDR3 is TGTGCCACCAGGGTCCTCCCCAATGAGCAGTTCTTC. It codes for CATRVLPNEQFF.